This T cell receptor beta chain was sequenced for a study of OX40 agonist ivuxolimab in advanced cancers. Using immunoSEQ multiplex PCR, the repertoire was profiled, and TCRdb retains in-frame clones only, with some absent. Of roughly 80,000 clones in the sample, approximately 86% are singletons; the top ten hold approximately 2%. CDR1 is SEHNR and CDR2 is FQNEAQ in the germline V gene (reference sequence). This CDR3 region has 14 residues. V was shortened by 5 bases and J by 3 bases, with 10 bases between the two germline ends. The TCR comes from an adult with an advanced solid tumor such as melanoma, head and neck, liver or kidney cancer. The sequenced sample was CD4+ or CD8+ T cells sorted from blood, obtained in a trial of the OX40 agonist ivuxolimab. The genes are TRBV7-9 and TRBJ1-4; the D gene is possibly TRBD1 (5 bases). CDR3 nucleotide sequence: TGTGCCAGCAGCAGAGGGGTGGCTAATGAAAAACTGTTTTTT. As protein: CASSRGVANEKLFF.